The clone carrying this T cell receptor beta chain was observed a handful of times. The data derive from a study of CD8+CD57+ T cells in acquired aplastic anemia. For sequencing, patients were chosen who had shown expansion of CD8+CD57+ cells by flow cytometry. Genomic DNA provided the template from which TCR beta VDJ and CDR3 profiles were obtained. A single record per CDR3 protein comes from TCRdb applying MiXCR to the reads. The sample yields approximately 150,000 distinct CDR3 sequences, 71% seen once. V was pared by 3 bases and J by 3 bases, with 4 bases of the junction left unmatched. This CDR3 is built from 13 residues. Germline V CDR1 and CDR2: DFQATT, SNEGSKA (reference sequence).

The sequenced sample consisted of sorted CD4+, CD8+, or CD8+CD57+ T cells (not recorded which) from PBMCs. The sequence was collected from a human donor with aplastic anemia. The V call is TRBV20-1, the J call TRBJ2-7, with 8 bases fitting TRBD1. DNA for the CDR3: TGCAGTGCTAGCAGGGACAGGTACTACGAGCAGTACTTC. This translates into CSASRDRYYEQYF.